Below, 7 T cell receptor beta chains from the same sample are listed, as sequenced in a study of Graves' ophthalmopathy and Graves' hyperthyroidism. RNA transcripts were the source from which TCR beta CDR3 regions were amplified. In the first round, RT-PCR was carried out with HTBI primers, and a multiplex PCR formed the second round. TCRdb used MiXCR to reprocess the multiplex PCR reads, holding one entry per CDR3 protein. The sample holds around 1,000,000 distinct CDR3 sequences, about 38% seen once. The sequenced sample consisted of peripheral blood or thyroid tissue (not recorded which). Source of these receptors: an adult man with Graves' hyperthyroidism.

The chain uses TRBV7-6 and TRBJ2-7; tentatively, D is TRBD1 (6 bases). Germline V gene sequence: CDR1 SGHVS, CDR2 FNYEAQ. CDR3 size: 14 residues. Trimming pared 5 bases from V and 4 bases from J, leaving 15 bases between. As DNA, the CDR3 is TGTGCCAGCAGCGCAGGACAGATTTCTTACGAGCAGTACTTC. Residues: CASSAGQISYEQYF.

The CDR3, as DNA: TGTGCCAGCAATAAGCGGACCACAGATACGCAGTATTTT. Amino acid sequence: CASNKRTTDTQYF. The chain is built from TRBV7-2 and TRBJ2-3; TRBD2 is a possible D gene (5 bases). The V gene lost 7 bases and the J gene lost 2 bases, with 10 bases spanning the gap. Germline lookup yields CDR1 SGHTA and CDR2 FQGNSA. The CDR3 covers 13 residues.

Note on this clonotype: This may be a read error: a much more frequent sequence differs by one nucleotide. The chain combines TRBV5-4 with TRBJ2-7; no reliable D call. V was clipped by 3 bases and J by 4 bases, with 11 bases between them. The CDR3 totals 13 residues. The germline V gene has CDR1 SGHNT and CDR2 YYREEE (reference sequence). The CDR3 is CASSSALAYEQYF. DNA for the CDR3: TGTGCCAGCAGCTCGGCATTGGCTTACGAGCAGTACTTC.

CDR3 sequence (DNA): TGTGCCACCAGCAGAGAAGGGCAGGGTAATTCACCCCTCCACTTT. Translating gives CATSREGQGNSPLHF. This chain links TRBV15 with TRBJ1-6, with a weak D call TRBD1 (5 bases). Trimming shortened V by 0 bases and J by 6 bases, and 9 bases separated the two germline ends. Germline lookup yields CDR1 LNHNV and CDR2 YYDKDF (reference sequence). The CDR3 is 15 amino acids.

This rearrangement joins TRBV24-1 to TRBJ2-5; 9 nucleotides align to TRBD1. Germline V gene data show CDR1 as KGHDR and CDR2 as SFDVKD. The CDR3 loop spans 15 amino acids. The V gene end was trimmed by 2 bases and the J gene end by 5 bases; junction bases not matched to a gene: 5. CDR3 region: CATSDWTGAWETQYF. The DNA of the CDR3 is TGTGCCACCAGTGATTGGACAGGGGCATGGGAGACCCAGTACTTC.

This clonotype appeared many times. This sequence joins TRBV11-2 and TRBJ1-6; D unresolved. Germline V gene lookup returns CDR1 SGHAT and CDR2 FQNNGV. The CDR3 extends over 14 amino acids. The germline V and J ends were trimmed by 5 bases and 9 bases, with 14 bases remaining between them. For the CDR3, the DNA is TGTGCCAGCAGCCATCCGGGTCGATCTTCACCCCTCCACTTT. This sequence encodes CASSHPGRSSPLHF.

The chain recombines TRBV12-3 or TRBV12-4 with TRBJ1-3; TRBD1 is a possible D gene (6 bases). V was pared by 1 base and J by 1 base, with 17 bases between. The CDR3 length is 18 residues. The chain's CDR3 is CASSLVSGQRRSGNTIYF. In DNA form, the CDR3 reads TGTGCCAGCAGTTTAGTCAGTGGACAGCGAAGGTCTGGAAACACCATATATTTT.